This T cell receptor beta chain was observed in a study of blood T cell repertoires in COVID-19. For the study at large: From T cells, B-cell-depleted T cells, or PBMCs came the material, which was cDNA or gDNA.

Study processing details: Amplified reference gene primers provided the basis for estimating nucleated cell counts. Libraries were prepared by immunoSEQ multiplex PCR; TCRdb keeps only in-frame clonotypes and omits some of them. The V and J calls and the clone size are those of that table, but D and trimming were determined from the DNA. The table lists more than 300,000 clones, about 90% of them singletons. CDR3 length equals 16 residues. Germline loops: CDR1 SGHDT, CDR2 YYEEEE. The V end was cut by 5 bases, the J end by 0 bases, with 17 bases between. The sequencing input was peripheral blood. The chain links TRBV5-6 to TRBJ1-1; no firm D call. This sequence originates from a woman aged 70-85 years with COVID-19, enrolled during active disease. CDR3 DNA: TGTGCCAGCAGACCCAGAGGGCTTTGGATGAACACTGAAGCTTTCTTT. Translation: CASRPRGLWMNTEAFF.